This is a list of T cell receptor beta chains from one sample in a study of PD-L1 blockade in urothelial cancer. Profiled with immunoSEQ multiplex PCR; TCRdb holds only in-frame clones, not every one. This repertoire shows approximately 48,000 clones, around 87% found once; its top ten account for roughly 17%. Sequencing was performed on PBMCs, taken around atezolizumab (anti-PD-L1) treatment. These receptors originate from a man in his 60s with urothelial cancer. Each CDR3 is given with its conserved first and last residue. Each record gives: clone size, V gene, D gene, J gene, CDR3 protein, CDR3 DNA. A D gene is named only where the DNA matches it firmly. A clone size is listed for some rows: how often the clone was seen (once, few, many), or a class if it is expanded.

-	TRBV6-1	TRBD1	TRBJ1-4	CASRRQGATNEKLFF	TGTGCCAGCAGACGACAGGGGGCAACTAATGAAAAACTGTTTTTT
-	TRBV5-1	TRBD1	TRBJ2-1	CASSTGDRGSEQFF	TGCGCCAGCAGCACGGGGGACAGGGGCAGTGAGCAGTTCTTC
-	TRBV4-3	-	TRBJ2-6	CASSQDHRGGSGANVLTF	TGCGCCAGCAGCCAAGATCACAGGGGGGGCTCTGGGGCCAACGTCCTGACTTTC
-	TRBV7-2	TRBD2	TRBJ2-3	CASSSPGTSGRARDTQYF	TGTGCCAGCAGCTCACCCGGGACTAGCGGGAGGGCACGGGATACGCAGTATTTT
large	TRBV2	TRBD1	TRBJ2-7	CALTGTGVLGEQYF	TGTGCCCTAACCGGGACAGGGGTGCTTGGGGAGCAGTACTTC
few	TRBV29-1	-	TRBJ2-5	CSVDFVAEETQYF	TGCAGCGTTGATTTCGTAGCGGAAGAGACCCAGTACTTC
-	TRBV7-6	TRBD1	TRBJ2-7	CASSLRTGEEYEQYF	TGTGCCAGCAGCTTGAGGACAGGGGAGGAGTACGAGCAGTACTTC
-	TRBV18	TRBD2	TRBJ2-1	CASSTASGSSYNEQFF	TGTGCCAGCTCAACGGCTAGCGGGAGCTCCTACAATGAGCAGTTCTTC
-	TRBV7-3	-	TRBJ1-1	CASSPREFGTEAFF	TGTGCCAGCAGCCCCCGGGAGTTCGGCACTGAAGCTTTCTTT
-	TRBV5-1	-	TRBJ2-5	CASSLAQGHQETQYF	TGCGCCAGCAGCTTGGCCCAGGGGCACCAAGAGACCCAGTACTTC
-	TRBV27	-	TRBJ2-1	CASSLTGRQFF	TGTGCCAGCAGTCTAACAGGGCGCCAGTTCTTC
-	TRBV4-1	-	TRBJ1-5	CASSQGTSRTRDSNQPQHF	TGCGCCAGCAGCCAAGGAACCAGTCGGACAAGAGATAGCAATCAGCCCCAGCATTTT
-	TRBV30	-	TRBJ2-6	CAWSPHVSGANVLTF	TGTGCCTGGAGTCCACACGTATCTGGGGCCAACGTCCTGACTTTC
-	TRBV18	-	TRBJ1-2	CASSPSRAGDYGYTF	TGTGCCAGCTCACCGTCGAGGGCGGGGGACTATGGCTACACCTTC